This T cell receptor (beta chain) was documented in a study of shared clonotypes between healthy human individuals. This CDR3 region has 13 residues. CDR1 and CDR2 from the germline V gene are SGHRS and YFSETQ. V was shortened by 6 bases and J by 6 bases, with 15 bases between the two germline ends. Only in-frame clones appear in the TCRdb table, and some are missing; sequencing was by immunoSEQ multiplex PCR. This sample yields around 2.1 million clones, of which almost 96% are seen a single time; approximately 0.13% belongs to the top ten. This clone was found once. This chain links TRBV5-1 with TRBJ1-1, with D unresolved. Sequences were obtained from naive CD4+ T cells sorted from blood. Subset indicated: CD45RA+ positively selected. The sequence was collected from a young man in good health. The DNA of the CDR3 is TGCGCCAGCACGATGGCAGAAAACCCTGAAGCTTTCTTT. Its protein is CASTMAENPEAFF.